A single sample gave rise to the 14 T cell receptor beta chains below, sequenced in a study of blood T cell repertoires in COVID-19. Repertoires were generated with immunoSEQ multiplex PCR, while TCRdb's copy carries only in-frame clones and drops some. This table holds about 76,000 clones, roughly 87% found once. Sequencing input: peripheral blood. The receptors were sampled from a man aged 25-40 years with acute or convalescent COVID-19.

This rearrangement joins TRBV3-1 (or the pseudogene TRBV3-2) to TRBJ2-7; TRBD2 matches at 7 bases. The length of the CDR3 is 14 residues. Germline V gene sequence: CDR1 LGHDT, CDR2 YNNKEL (reference sequence). V trimming: 0 bases; J trimming: 2 bases; junction bases outside the gene matches: 1. The CDR3 DNA follows: TGTGCCAGCAGCCAAGAGCGGGGGACCTACGAGCAGTACTTC. Residues: CASSQERGTYEQYF.

The chain uses TRBV2 and TRBJ2-1; possible D gene TRBD2, 5 bases. Trimming took 3 bases from V and 9 from J, leaving 9 bases between them. The CDR3 is made up of 12 amino acids. Germline CDR1 and CDR2: SNHLY and FYNNEI. CDR3 sequence reads: CASSEEAGEQFF. DNA for the CDR3: TGTGCCAGCAGTGAGGAGGCTGGTGAGCAGTTCTTC.

V gene TRBV6-4 combines with J gene TRBJ2-4; 7 nucleotides match TRBD2. V was clipped by 3 bases and J by 7 bases; unmatched bases: 6. This CDR3 is 14 amino acids long. Looked up from germline, CDR1 is MRHNA and CDR2 is SNTAGT. CDR3 region: CASSEAGVHNIQYF. In DNA, the CDR3 is TGTGCCAGCAGTGAGGCGGGAGTTCACAACATTCAGTACTTC.

The chain uses TRBV6-2 or TRBV6-3 and TRBJ2-1; TRBD2 might be the D (5 bases). Between the trimmed V and J ends, which lost 2 bases and 10 bases, there was a span of 9 bases. Germline values: CDR1 MNHEY, CDR2 SVGEGT. There are 12 residues in the CDR3. In DNA form, the CDR3 reads TGTGCCAGCAGTTACCCCCGGAGGGAGCAGTTCTTC. Translating it yields CASSYPRREQFF.

This clone was observed a single time. The chain employs TRBV11-2 and TRBJ2-2; 9 bases are shared with TRBD2. The germline gives CDR1 SGHAT, CDR2 FQNNGV. J gave up 3 bases and V 2 bases, and 7 bases lay outside the gene matches. This CDR3 spans 17 amino acids. The CDR3 spells CASSLWSSGTYTGELFF. For the CDR3, the DNA is TGTGCCAGCAGCTTATGGTCTAGCGGGACCTACACCGGGGAGCTGTTTTTT.

The V and J genes are TRBV27 and TRBJ2-7; 8 bases align to TRBD1. Germline-derived CDR1 and CDR2 are MNHEY and SMNVEV (reference sequence). The CDR3 spans 15 residues. Losses at the gene ends were 2 bases for V and 2 bases for J; bases not matched to a gene: 5. In DNA form, the CDR3 reads TGTGCCAGCAGTTTAACGGTACAGGGGGCCTACGAGCAGTACTTC. Amino acid sequence: CASSLTVQGAYEQYF.

This clone was seen only once. This chain joins TRBV7-9 and TRBJ2-7, with D perhaps TRBD2 (7 bases). The CDR3 is made up of 15 amino acids. CDR1 is SEHNR, CDR2 FQNEAQ, per germline (reference sequence). Trimming took off 7 bases at V and 1 base at J, with 17 bases between the two ends. The CDR3 coding sequence is TGTGCCAGCATGGGGGGGCCCAGAGGGTCCTACGAGCAGTACTTC. Translation gives CASMGGPRGSYEQYF.

CDR3 DNA: TGTGCCAGCAGCCAAAATCTAGCGGGGACCTACGAGCAGTACTTC. Its translation is CASSQNLAGTYEQYF. The rearrangement uses TRBV4-2 and TRBJ2-7, with TRBD2 matching 9 bases. The CDR3 loop spans 15 amino acids. V was pared by 2 bases and J by 2 bases, with 4 bases of the junction left unmatched. Germline CDR1 and CDR2: LGHNA and YNFKEQ.

This clone was observed a few times. The V call is TRBV7-9, the J call TRBJ2-7, with D tentatively TRBD1 (6 bases). The CDR3 covers 14 residues. The ends were cut back, 4 bases at V and 5 bases at J, with 15 bases in the middle. CDR1 and CDR2 (germline): SEHNR, FQNEAQ (reference sequence). The CDR3 DNA follows: TGTGCCAGCAGCTATACAGGGTTCGGCGACGAGCAGTACTTC. Its translation is CASSYTGFGDEQYF. Using reference TRBV7-9 and TRBJ2-7 for the parts outside the CDR3, the full variable domain is DTGVSQNPRHKITKRGQNVTFRCDPISEHNRLYWYRQTLGQGPEFLTYFQNEAQLEKSRLLSDRFSAERPKGSFSTLEIQRTEQGDSAMYLCASSYTGFGDEQYFGPGTRLTVT.

The chain recombines TRBV7-9 with TRBJ2-1, with 7 bases matching TRBD2. CDR3 length equals 16 residues. The V gene's germline CDR1 is SEHNR and CDR2 FQNEAQ (reference sequence). The J segment lost 0 bases and the V segment lost 6 bases, leaving 8 bases of the junction unmatched. The CDR3 bases are TGTGCCAGCAGGGATACTAGCGTAAGCTCCTACAATGAGCAGTTCTTC. It is translated as CASRDTSVSSYNEQFF.

V usage is TRBV12-3 or TRBV12-4 and J usage is TRBJ2-1; 7 positions agree with TRBD1. The length of the CDR3 is 11 residues. J was trimmed by 6 bases and V by 10 bases; bases with no gene match: 3. The chain's CDR3 is CAISGGNEQFF. CDR3 in DNA: TGTGCCATATCAGGGGGCAATGAGCAGTTCTTC.

V and J are TRBV4-3 and TRBJ2-5, with D possibly matching TRBD2 (6 bases). The CDR3 covers 14 residues. Per germline, CDR1 LGHNA and CDR2 YSLEER. V was trimmed by 2 bases and J by 1 base, leaving 8 bases between them. This chain's CDR3 is CASSQTGVQETQYF. In DNA, the CDR3 is TGCGCCAGCAGCCAAACGGGAGTCCAAGAGACCCAGTACTTC.

This sequence joins TRBV6-6 and TRBJ2-6; 7 nucleotides match TRBD1. V trimming: 7 bases; J trimming: 1 base; junction bases outside the gene matches: 7. The germline gives CDR1 MNHNY, CDR2 SVGAGI (reference sequence). CDR3 length: 16 amino acids. The CDR3 DNA reads as TGTGCCAGCATTCGGACAGGAGCATCTGGGGCCAACGTCCTGACTTTC. This sequence encodes CASIRTGASGANVLTF.

V gene TRBV2 combines with J gene TRBJ1-5; possible D gene TRBD1, 5 bases. This CDR3 region has 13 residues. Trimming removed 7 bases at V and 3 bases at J, with 10 bases between. Germline V CDR1 and CDR2: SNHLY, FYNNEI. The DNA of the CDR3 is TGTGCCAGCATGGGGGGTCTCAATCAGCCCCAGCATTTT. It specifies CASMGGLNQPQHF.